This T cell receptor beta chain is from a study of blood T cell repertoires in COVID-19. Study-level information: Acute and convalescent COVID-19 specimens originated in the United States, Italy and Spain. The analysed material was cDNA or gDNA that came from T cells, B-cell-depleted T cells, or PBMCs.

CDR3 length: 14 residues. Looked up from germline, CDR1 is DFQATT and CDR2 is SNEGSKA (reference sequence). The junction had 6 bases not matched to a gene; V was cut back by 3 bases and J by 4 bases. Authors' data handling: Scientists estimated how many nucleated cells there were by amplifying reference gene primers. Assay: immunoSEQ multiplex PCR; the TCRdb copy retains only in-frame clones and omits some. Clone size and V and J calls were adopted from that table, with D and trimming inferred from the DNA. Of 210,000 or so clones listed, approximately 81% are singletons. The clonotype comes from a woman of 80 years or more with active or convalescent COVID-19. The rearrangement joins TRBV20-1 to TRBJ1-1, with TRBD1 matching over 9 bases. The sequencing input was peripheral blood. CDR3 nucleotides: TGCAGTGCTAGTGGGACAGGGAGGCGCACTGAAGCTTTCTTT. Translation: CSASGTGRRTEAFF.